Each of the 28 T cell receptor beta chains below was sequenced from the same sample in a study of blood T cell repertoires in COVID-19 (dated by TCRdb to the early 2020s). The method behind the library was the immunoSEQ multiplex PCR assay. The table comes from immuneACCESS by way of TCRdb, which keeps in-frame sequences with V and J called. Part of the clones is missing from these tables; in studies checked, under half for an unresolved V gene and the rest for unknown reasons. The table for this sample lists 210,000 or so clones; roughly 85% of them were counted only once. Jointly, the top ten make up approximately 5.1% of the sample. The specimen was peripheral blood. The receptors were sampled from a man in his forties or fifties with COVID-19, enrolled during active disease.

The chain links TRBV21-1 to TRBJ2-3; the D call in the table, TRBD1, was not verified against the DNA. TRBV21-1 is a listed pseudogene. The CDR3 extends over 15 amino acids. In nucleotides, the CDR3 is TGTGCCAGCAGCAAACAGGGGAAGTTCACAGATACGCAGTATTTT. Its protein is CASSKQGKFTDTQYF.

The chain recombines TRBV9 with TRBJ2-2; possible D gene TRBD1, 6 bases. Germline lookup yields CDR1 SGDLS and CDR2 YYNGEE. Trimming removed 0 bases at V and 8 bases at J, with 11 bases between. This CDR3 has 14 amino acids. In nucleotides, the CDR3 is TGTGCCAGCAGCGTAGATCCAGGGGTTGGGGAGCTGTTTTTT. Translation: CASSVDPGVGELFF.

As DNA, the CDR3 is TGTGCCAGCGAGTCCGGTAGCGGGGGAAACTACGAGCAGTACTTC. It encodes CASESGSGGNYEQYF. J is TRBJ2-7 and V is TRBV6-5, with 9 bases that match TRBD2. CDR3 length: 15 amino acids. Germline assignment: CDR1 MNHEY and CDR2 SVGAGI. The V and J ends lost 8 bases and 3 bases, in that order; junction bases with no gene match: 11.

The CDR3 protein is CASSQADRPNYGYTF. For the CDR3, the DNA is TGCGCCAGCAGCCAAGCGGACAGGCCTAACTATGGCTACACCTTC. The V and J genes are TRBV4-1 and TRBJ1-2; 7 bases map to TRBD1. This CDR3 has 15 residues. Germline V CDR1 and CDR2: MGHRA, YSYEKL. Trimming cost V 1 base and J 0 bases; bases outside gene matches: 2.

J is TRBJ1-1 and V is TRBV7-6; a possible D gene is TRBD1 (6 bases). Trimming took 2 bases from V and 6 from J, leaving 16 bases between them. Germline values: CDR1 SGHVS, CDR2 FNYEAQ. The length of the CDR3 is 15 residues. The chain's CDR3 is CASSLFGGQKAEAFF. In nucleotides, the CDR3 is TGTGCCAGCAGCTTATTCGGGGGGCAAAAGGCTGAAGCTTTCTTT.

CDR3 coding DNA: TGTGCCAGTAAGCCAGGCCTAACGTTCTTCACTGAAGCTTTCTTT. Its protein is CASKPGLTFFTEAFF. The V gene is TRBV19, the J gene TRBJ1-1; D not certain. V was clipped by 7 bases and J by 4 bases, with 19 bases between them. This CDR3 contains 15 residues. The germline CDR1 and CDR2 sequences are LNHDA and SQIVND (reference sequence).

Only one count was recorded for this clone. This sequence joins TRBV5-4 and TRBJ1-2; tentative D call: TRBD1 (6 bases). This CDR3 is built from 15 residues. V shed 6 bases and J shed 4 bases, with 19 bases lying between them. Germline CDR1 reads SGHNT; CDR2 reads YYREEE (reference sequence). CDR3 loop: CASTVVGGGGYGYTF. In DNA, the CDR3 is TGTGCCAGCACCGTTGTGGGGGGGGGCGGCTATGGCTACACCTTC.

The chain couples TRBV3-1 (or the pseudogene TRBV3-2) to TRBJ2-1; TRBD2 matches 14 bases. The CDR3 has 18 residues. The ends lost 0 bases at V and 4 bases at J; junction bases unmatched: 5. CDR1 and CDR2 (germline): LGHDT, YNNKEL (reference sequence). CDR3 in DNA: TGTGCCAGCAGCCAAGATCAGGGGACTAGCGGGGGTTACAATGAGCAGTTCTTC. Protein: CASSQDQGTSGGYNEQFF.

This chain uses TRBV25-1 with TRBJ1-2, with 8 bases matching TRBD1. After removal of 4 bases from V and 5 bases from J, the junction contained 6 bases not matched to a gene. Germline V gives CDR1 MGHDK, CDR2 SYGVNS. The CDR3 loop spans 14 amino acids. The CDR3 DNA follows: TGTGCCAGCAGTGCCGGACAGGGCGGGTATGGCTACACCTTC. It translates to CASSAGQGGYGYTF.

This chain joins TRBV11-2 and TRBJ2-1; 9 bases agree with TRBD2. The CDR3 has 16 residues. The germline V gene has CDR1 SGHAT and CDR2 FQNNGV. The junction had 8 bases not matched to a gene; V was cut back by 4 bases and J by 4 bases. The CDR3 nucleotides read TGTGCCAGCAGCTCGGGCCTAGCGGGGATATACAATGAGCAGTTCTTC. This gives the protein CASSSGLAGIYNEQFF.

The chain links TRBV7-2 to TRBJ2-2, with D possibly being TRBD2 (6 bases). Germline-derived CDR1 and CDR2 are SGHTA and FQGNSA. The CDR3 consists of 16 residues. With 1 base removed from V and 5 bases from J, the gap between germline ends came to 14 bases. Written as DNA, the CDR3 is TGTGCCAGCAGCTTAGTCGGGGGACTGTATACCGGGGAGCTGTTTTTT. This encodes CASSLVGGLYTGELFF.

The chain combines TRBV7-9 with TRBJ2-5, with 12 nucleotides matching TRBD1. CDR3 length equals 16 residues. V gave up 1 base and J gave up 5 bases; unmatched junction bases: 5. Germline V gene data show CDR1 as SEHNR and CDR2 as FQNEAQ (reference sequence). CDR3 protein: CASSLGDRGLRETQYF. Here the CDR3 DNA reads TGTGCCAGCAGCTTAGGGGACAGGGGGCTAAGGGAGACCCAGTACTTC.

This clone was counted a single time. V gene TRBV21-1 combines with J gene TRBJ2-7; no check of the table's D call, TRBD2, against the DNA was made. TRBV21-1 is listed as a pseudogene. The CDR3 loop spans 14 amino acids. The CDR3 region has the DNA TGTGCCAGCGGCCCCCGGCCTCCGGGTCGGGAGCAGTACTTC. This codes for CASGPRPPGREQYF.

V and J are TRBV27 and TRBJ2-7; D perhaps matches TRBD2 (6 bases). The V gene lost 0 bases and the J gene lost 5 bases, with 8 bases spanning the gap. Germline CDR1 is MNHEY and CDR2 is SMNVEV (reference sequence). There are 13 residues in the CDR3. In nucleotides, the CDR3 is TGTGCCAGCAGTTTATCGGAGGGGAACGAGCAGTACTTC. It encodes CASSLSEGNEQYF.

There are a few counts of this clone. The chain uses TRBV30 and TRBJ1-3; D is unresolved. The CDR3 covers 14 residues. Germline CDR1 GTSNPN, CDR2 SVGIG (reference sequence). V lost 3 bases and J lost 4, with 13 bases in between. The CDR3 DNA follows: TGTGCCTGGAGGGGCATTTCGGCGGGAAACACCATATATTTT. It translates to CAWRGISAGNTIYF.

The gene calls are TRBV3-1 (or the pseudogene TRBV3-2) and TRBJ2-1; TRBD2 matches at 7 bases. The CDR3 loop spans 16 amino acids. With V trimmed by 0 bases and J by 5 bases, 7 bases remained unmatched. The germline V gene encodes CDR1 LGHDT and CDR2 YNNKEL (reference sequence). The CDR3 loop is CASSQDRGGKNNEQFF. In nucleotides, the CDR3 is TGTGCCAGCAGCCAAGATCGCGGGGGAAAGAACAATGAGCAGTTCTTC.

The chain carries TRBV5-5 and TRBJ1-2; maybe TRBD1 (6 bases). The V gene lost 4 bases and the J gene lost 0 bases, with 10 bases spanning the gap. Germline V gives CDR1 SGHKS, CDR2 YYEKEE (reference sequence). This CDR3 spans 14 amino acids. DNA for the CDR3: TGTGCCAGCAGCGCTTGGGGGCCTAACTATGGCTACACCTTC. This codes for CASSAWGPNYGYTF.

In this sample, this clone turned up once. This chain uses TRBV28 with TRBJ2-1, with 8 bases aligning to TRBD1. Germline V gene data show CDR1 as MDHEN and CDR2 as SYDVKM. The CDR3 runs 16 residues. V lost 5 bases to trimming and J lost 8 bases; unmatched junction nucleotides: 14. In DNA form, the CDR3 reads TGTGCCAGCAGTCAACGGGGACAGGTAATTTCCTATGAGCAGTTCTTC. Translation gives CASSQRGQVISYEQFF. The variable domain in full, with the rest retrieved from reference TRBV28 and TRBJ2-1, is DVKVTQSSRYLVKRTGEKVFLECVQDMDHENMFWYRQDPGLGLRLIYFSYDVKMKEKGDIPEGYSVSREKKERFSLILESASTNQTSMYLCASSQRGQVISYEQFFGPGTRLTVL.

The J gene is TRBJ2-5, the V gene TRBV4-1; D not resolved. V lost 0 bases to trimming and J lost 2 bases, with 10 bases between them. Germline CDR1 and CDR2: MGHRA and YSYEKL. The CDR3 length is 15 residues. The CDR3 region is CASSQDPRFQETQYF. Here the CDR3 DNA reads TGCGCCAGCAGCCAAGATCCGCGATTTCAAGAGACCCAGTACTTC.

This clone was recorded only once. V is TRBV18 and J is TRBJ1-4; 9 nucleotides line up with TRBD1. Germline lookup yields CDR1 KGHSH and CDR2 LQKENI. J was trimmed by 8 bases and V by 6 bases; bases with no gene match: 10. The CDR3 has 15 residues. The CDR3 nucleotides read TGTGCCAGCTCGTCAACCGGGACAGGGCAAGAAAAACTGTTTTTT. It translates to CASSSTGTGQEKLFF. The whole variable domain, remainder taken from reference TRBV18 and TRBJ1-4, is NAGVMQNPRHLVRRRGQEARLRCSPMKGHSHVYWYRQLPEEGLKFMVYLQKENIIDESGMPKERFSAEFPKEGPSILRIQQVVRGDSAAYFCASSSTGTGQEKLFFGSGTQLSVL.

This sequence joins TRBV30 and TRBJ2-5; 10 bases fit TRBD1. The germline V gene encodes CDR1 GTSNPN and CDR2 SVGIG (reference sequence). The CDR3 sequence is 16 residues long. V lost 2 bases and J lost 4; bases outside the gene matches: 10. CDR3 in DNA: TGTGCCTGGAGTCCCCCGGGACAGGGGACCCTAGAGACCCAGTACTTC. Protein product: CAWSPPGQGTLETQYF.

A few counts support this clone. J is TRBJ2-1 and V is TRBV7-9; 7 positions agree with TRBD2. CDR3 length: 18 residues. Germline V CDR1 and CDR2: SEHNR, FQNEAQ (reference sequence). V shed 5 bases and J 5 bases; nucleotides not matched to a gene: 18. The CDR3, as DNA: TGTGCCAGCAGCCCCCCGTCTAGCGGCCTAGAGTACAACAATGAGCAGTTCTTC. Translation: CASSPPSSGLEYNNEQFF.

This clone was observed a single time. The chain couples TRBV5-1 to TRBJ2-1, with 9 bases aligning to TRBD1. The germline V gene has CDR1 SGHRS and CDR2 YFSETQ. With 4 bases clipped from V and 5 bases from J, the junction kept 1 base outside the gene matches. The CDR3 length is 13 residues. As DNA, the CDR3 is TGCGCCAGCAGCGGGGACAGGGACAATGAGCAGTTCTTC. It is translated as CASSGDRDNEQFF.

As DNA, the CDR3 is TGTGCCAGTAGTCCTGGGGACAGGTACCATAGAGACACTGAAGCTTTCTTT. Protein: CASSPGDRYHRDTEAFF. This chain links TRBV19 with TRBJ1-1; 8 bases agree with TRBD1. The CDR3 extends over 17 amino acids. Germline CDR1 LNHDA, CDR2 SQIVND (reference sequence). V was clipped by 5 bases and J by 3 bases; unmatched bases: 14. Supplemented by reference TRBV19 and TRBJ1-1, the full variable domain reads DGGITQSPKYLFRKEGQNVTLSCEQNLNHDAMYWYRQDPGQGLRLIYYSQIVNDFQKGDIAEGYSVSREKKESFPLTVTSAQKNPTAFYLCASSPGDRYHRDTEAFFGQGTRLTVV.

This clone turned up a few times. J is TRBJ2-1 and V is TRBV7-9; D possibly corresponds to TRBD1 (7 bases). The CDR3 consists of 15 residues. V was pared by 5 bases and J by 6 bases, with 17 bases between. Germline V gene lookup returns CDR1 SEHNR and CDR2 FQNEAQ (reference sequence). The CDR3 reads CASSPAGGPSNEQFF. The CDR3 coding sequence is TGTGCCAGCAGCCCGGCAGGGGGGCCCTCCAATGAGCAGTTCTTC.

A single count supports this clone. The J gene is TRBJ2-1, the V gene TRBV9; TRBD1 matches 7 bases. In germline, CDR1 is SGDLS, CDR2 YYNGEE. After removal of 3 bases from V and 3 bases from J, the junction contained 6 bases not matched to a gene. The CDR3 has 15 amino acids. The CDR3 coding sequence is TGTGCCAGCAGCGCCCAGTCAGGGGGCTACAATGAGCAGTTCTTC. Encoded protein: CASSAQSGGYNEQFF.

This clone has more than one count but fewer than ten. CDR3 in amino acids: CASRPMPLSGQAERSTEAFF. For the CDR3, the DNA is TGTGCCAGTAGACCCATGCCCCTGTCTGGACAGGCGGAACGGAGCACTGAAGCTTTCTTT. J is TRBJ1-1 and V is TRBV19; 7 bases map to TRBD1. Germline CDR1 reads LNHDA; CDR2 reads SQIVND (reference sequence). CDR3 size: 20 residues. After removal of 6 bases from V and 4 bases from J, the junction contained 26 bases not matched to a gene. The complete variable domain, with remaining parts taken from reference TRBV19 and TRBJ1-1, reads DGGITQSPKYLFRKEGQNVTLSCEQNLNHDAMYWYRQDPGQGLRLIYYSQIVNDFQKGDIAEGYSVSREKKESFPLTVTSAQKNPTAFYLCASRPMPLSGQAERSTEAFFGQGTRLTVV.

This sequence joins TRBV19 and TRBJ2-7, with a tentative D call TRBD1 (7 bases). This CDR3 is built from 12 residues. Germline loops: CDR1 LNHDA, CDR2 SQIVND (reference sequence). V lost 3 bases and J lost 7, with 10 bases in between. In DNA form, the CDR3 reads TGTGCCAGTAGTATGACAGGGAGGGAGCAGTACTTC. Residues: CASSMTGREQYF.